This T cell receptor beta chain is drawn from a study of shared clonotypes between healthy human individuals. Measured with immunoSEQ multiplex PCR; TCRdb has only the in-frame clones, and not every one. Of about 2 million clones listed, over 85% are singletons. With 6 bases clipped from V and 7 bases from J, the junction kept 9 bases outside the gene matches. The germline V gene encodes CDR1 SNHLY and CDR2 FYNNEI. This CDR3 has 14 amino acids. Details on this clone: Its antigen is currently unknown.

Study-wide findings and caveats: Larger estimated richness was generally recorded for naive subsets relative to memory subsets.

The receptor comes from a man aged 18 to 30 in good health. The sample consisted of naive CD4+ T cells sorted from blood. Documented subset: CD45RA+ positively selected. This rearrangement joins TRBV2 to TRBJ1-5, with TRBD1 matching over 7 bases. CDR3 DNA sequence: TGTGCCAGCAGCGAGACAGGGTTTCGCCAGCCCCAGCATTTT. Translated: CASSETGFRQPQHF.